This T cell receptor (beta chain) derives from a study of technical replicates of blood from several donors (dated by TCRdb to about 2017). From cysteine to phenylalanine, the CDR3 is 14 amino acids long. Only the CDR3 portion is preserved as DNA: 42 bases, with reading frame beginning at the first base. Cut back by 5 bases and 7 bases, the V and J ends lie 15 bases apart. CDR1 and CDR2 (LGHNT, FRNRAP) derive from the germline V gene. Library prep was done by the immunoSEQ multiplex PCR assay. Here the immuneACCESS table is served through TCRdb, limited to in-frame sequences with V and J called. Missing clones are a known gap in these copies; in checked studies unresolved V genes cover under half, and the rest lacks a known reason. The sample table holds roughly 93,000 clones, of which approximately 96% were seen once. The ten largest clonotypes hold roughly 0.23% of the sample. For this clone: The antigen it recognizes is unknown. The sample holds no much larger clone one base away, and base qualities are not on file.

Sequenced input: T cells isolated from PBMCs. The TCR was taken from a human donor in good health. Recombination connected TRBV12-5 to TRBJ1-5; no confident D gene assignment can be made. The CDR3 is CASGHEGTGQPQHF. The nucleotide sequence is given as TGTGCTAGTGGTCATGAGGGTACTGGGCAGCCCCAGCATTTT.